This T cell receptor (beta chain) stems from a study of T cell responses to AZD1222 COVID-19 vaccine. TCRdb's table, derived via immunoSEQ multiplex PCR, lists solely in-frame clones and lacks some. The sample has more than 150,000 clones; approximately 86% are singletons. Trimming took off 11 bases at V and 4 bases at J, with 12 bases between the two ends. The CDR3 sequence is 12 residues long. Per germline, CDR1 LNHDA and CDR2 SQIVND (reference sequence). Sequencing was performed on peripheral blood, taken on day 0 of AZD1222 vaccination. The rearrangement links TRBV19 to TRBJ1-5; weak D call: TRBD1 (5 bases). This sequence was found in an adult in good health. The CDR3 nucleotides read TGTGCCTCCCGAGGGGCGAATCAGCCCCAGCATTTT. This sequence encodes CASRGANQPQHF.